The rows below give T cell receptor beta chains drawn from one sample of a study of T cell responses to AZD1222 COVID-19 vaccine. This table comes from immunoSEQ multiplex PCR, and its TCRdb copy is limited to in-frame clones, with some not included. Here the sample spans more than 110,000 clones, approximately 90% being singletons. This specimen consisted of peripheral blood, obtained on day 0 of AZD1222 vaccination. Receptor source: an adult in good health. Both conserved end residues are part of each CDR3.

>TRBV3-1/TRBV3-2|TRBJ2-1
CASSQVSGWAGVVYNEQFF
>TRBV13|TRBJ1-2
CASSSRYQGGRYGYTF
>TRBV19|TRBJ1-5
CASSTQTGAGNQPQHF
>TRBV28|TRBJ1-4
CASSLTQSAEKLFF
>TRBV5-1|TRBJ2-5
CASSRGLADSQETQYF
>TRBV21-1|TRBJ2-7
CASSDLRRKPFYEQYF
>TRBV7-6|TRBJ2-1
CASTQKAGPSYNEQFF
>TRBV6-4|TRBJ1-6
CASSDSQGGSPLHF
>TRBV18|TRBJ1-2
CASSPQSVPVSGYTF
>TRBV2|TRBJ1-1
CASRDRVNTEAFF
>TRBV7-2|TRBJ2-1
CASSLRGRNEQFF
>TRBV27|TRBJ2-7
CASSNFPAGPHEQYF
>TRBV5-1|TRBJ2-7
CASSLGARAYEQYF
>TRBV7-2|TRBJ2-3
CASSSMTWGTDTQYF
>TRBV5-6|TRBJ1-5
CASSLGGREVQPQHF
>TRBV7-7|TRBJ2-1
CASSLRLPNEQFF
>TRBV3-1/TRBV3-2|TRBJ2-3
CASSPRGSTDTQYF
>TRBV5-4|TRBJ2-7
CASSSIDSYEQYF
>TRBV28|TRBJ2-1
CASSTAGLEYNEQFF
>TRBV11-2|TRBJ2-3
CASSFSAGLGEDTQYF
>TRBV29-1|TRBJ1-1
CSVEGALNTEAFF
>TRBV19|TRBJ1-5
CASTLKGTQYQPQHF
>TRBV11-3|TRBJ2-1
CASSLGLGEFYNEQFF
>TRBV21-1|TRBJ1-2
CASSKGGMGGYTF
>TRBV3-1/TRBV3-2|TRBJ2-3
CASRTRSTDTQYF
>TRBV30|TRBJ1-1
CAWSVQQGVTEAFF
>TRBV24-1|TRBJ2-5
CATSDVSGNRETQYF
>TRBV2|TRBJ2-6
CASSENFSGANVLTF
>TRBV7-2|TRBJ2-7
CASSLGLGGYEQYF